The 7 T cell receptor beta chains listed next were all sequenced from one sample in a study of blood T cell repertoires in COVID-19. Using immunoSEQ multiplex PCR, the repertoire was profiled, and TCRdb retains in-frame clones only, with some absent. The sample has approximately 200,000 clones; 70% to 90% are singletons. Specimen: peripheral blood. The receptors here all came from a woman of 80 years or more with acute or convalescent COVID-19.

This clone appeared a few times. The chain is built from TRBV6-5 and TRBJ2-1, with 12 bases that match TRBD2. CDR1 is MNHEY, CDR2 SVGAGI, per germline. V gave up 6 bases and J gave up 5 bases; unmatched junction bases: 5. This CDR3 region has 15 residues. CDR3 region: CASRQTSGRHNEQFF. The DNA for the CDR3 is TGTGCCAGCAGGCAAACTAGCGGGAGGCACAATGAGCAGTTCTTC.

The V and J genes are TRBV7-6 and TRBJ2-1, with TRBD1 identical over 8 bases. The V and J ends lost 0 bases and 6 bases, in that order; junction bases with no gene match: 4. This CDR3 has 15 residues. CDR1 SGHVS and CDR2 FNYEAQ come from the germline V gene. The CDR3 is CASSLAFTGGNEQFF. As DNA, the CDR3 is TGTGCCAGCAGCTTAGCCTTCACAGGGGGCAATGAGCAGTTCTTC. The full variable domain, completed using reference TRBV7-6 and TRBJ2-1, is GAGVSQSPRYKVTKRGQDVALRCDPISGHVSLYWYRQALGQGPEFLTYFNYEAQQDKSGLPNDRFSAERPEGSISTLTIQRTEQRDSAMYRCASSLAFTGGNEQFFGPGTRLTVL.

J is TRBJ2-5 and V is TRBV19; 7 bases agree with TRBD1. The CDR3 spans 15 residues. J lost 6 bases, V lost 10 bases, and 17 bases had no gene match. Germline lookup yields CDR1 LNHDA and CDR2 SQIVND (reference sequence). In nucleotides, the CDR3 is TGTGCCACCCAGCCGGGACAGCCAAACTTAAAGACCCAGTACTTC. Encoded protein: CATQPGQPNLKTQYF.

The chain is built from TRBV5-1 and TRBJ1-4, with D possibly TRBD1 on 6 matching bases. Trimming stripped 2 bases from V and 3 bases from J, with 11 bases between. Germline V CDR1 and CDR2: SGHRS, YFSETQ. This CDR3 has 15 residues. The DNA of the CDR3 is TGCGCCAGCAGCTTTTTCGGGACACCTAATGAAAAACTGTTTTTT. This gives the protein CASSFFGTPNEKLFF.

The chain employs TRBV7-8 and TRBJ2-7, with 13 bases fitting TRBD2. The CDR3 has 17 residues. The V segment lost 2 bases and the J segment 4 bases; nucleotides outside the gene matches: 8. The germline CDR1 and CDR2 sequences are SGHVS and FQNEAQ. The CDR3 DNA is TGTGCCAGCAGCTTAAGGCGGACTAGCGGGAGTGGGTACGAGCAGTACTTC. This encodes CASSLRRTSGSGYEQYF.

The chain carries TRBV2 and TRBJ1-6; 9 bases align to TRBD1. In germline, CDR1 is SNHLY, CDR2 FYNNEI. After removal of 5 bases from V and 1 base from J, the junction contained 3 bases not matched to a gene. The CDR3 extends over 16 amino acids. The CDR3 DNA reads TGTGCCAGCAGTTCGGACAGGGGATCCTATAATTCACCCCTCCACTTT. It codes for CASSSDRGSYNSPLHF. The complete variable domain, with remaining parts taken from reference TRBV2 and TRBJ1-6, reads EPEVTQTPSHQVTQMGQEVILRCVPISNHLYFYWYRQILGQKVEFLVSFYNNEISEKSEIFDDQFSVERPDGSNFTLKIRSTKLEDSAMYFCASSSDRGSYNSPLHFGNGTRLTVT.

The chain couples TRBV6-6 to TRBJ2-7; TRBD1 might be the D (5 bases). The CDR3 extends over 16 amino acids. Trimming removed 0 bases from V and 5 bases from J, with 17 bases in between. CDR1 is MNHNY, CDR2 SVGAGI, per germline (reference sequence). CDR3 loop: CASSYSSVAGYHEQYF. The DNA for the CDR3 is TGTGCCAGCAGTTACTCGAGTGTGGCAGGGTACCACGAGCAGTACTTC.